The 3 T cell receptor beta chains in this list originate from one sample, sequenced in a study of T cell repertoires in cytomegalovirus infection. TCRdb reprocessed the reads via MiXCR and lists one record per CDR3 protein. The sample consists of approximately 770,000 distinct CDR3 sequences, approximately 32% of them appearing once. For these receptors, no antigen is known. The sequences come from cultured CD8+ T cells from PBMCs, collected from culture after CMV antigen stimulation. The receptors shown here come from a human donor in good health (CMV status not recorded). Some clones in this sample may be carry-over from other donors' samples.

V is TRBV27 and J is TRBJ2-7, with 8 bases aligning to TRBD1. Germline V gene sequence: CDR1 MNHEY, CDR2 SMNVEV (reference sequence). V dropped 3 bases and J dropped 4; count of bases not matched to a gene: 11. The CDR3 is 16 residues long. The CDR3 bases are TGTGCCAGCAGTTTTGAATCAGGGACAGGAGGATACGAGCAGTACTTC. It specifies CASSFESGTGGYEQYF.

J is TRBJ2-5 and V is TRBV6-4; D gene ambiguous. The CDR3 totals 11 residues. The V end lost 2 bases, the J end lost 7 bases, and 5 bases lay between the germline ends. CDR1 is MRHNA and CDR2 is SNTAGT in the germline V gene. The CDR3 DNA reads TGTGCCAGCAGTGACGGTTGGACCCAGTACTTC. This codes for CASSDGWTQYF.

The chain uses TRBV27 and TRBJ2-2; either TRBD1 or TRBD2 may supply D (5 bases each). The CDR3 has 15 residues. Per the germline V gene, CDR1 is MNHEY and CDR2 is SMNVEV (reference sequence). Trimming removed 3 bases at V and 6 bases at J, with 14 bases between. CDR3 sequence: CASSLTARRSGELFF. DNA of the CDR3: TGTGCCAGCAGTTTGACAGCTAGGAGGTCCGGGGAGCTGTTTTTT.